This T cell receptor (beta chain) was captured in a study of blood T cells in healthy people across ages (dated by TCRdb to 2015 to 2017). Study-wide context: In model experiments, roughly one uniquely barcoded TCR beta cDNA molecule per two T cells was captured by template switching. To avoid experimental bias, donors of different ages were randomly spread across the sequencing lanes. Age-related changes in TCR beta repertoire diversity were measured in the study by deep sequencing normalized with unique cDNA molecular identifiers. The study analyzed two additional independent replicas of 1 million unique cDNA reads from the same blood draw for two donors, one aged 18 to 30 and one aged 80 or older. Donors were grouped into four age groups: young (average 16 years), middle-aged (about 40), aged (roughly 67) and long-lived (approximately 78). Paper-wide results and their limitations: As age increased, observed TCR beta diversity per million T cells dropped in a roughly linear way, and a significant reduction was already evident by age 40. Donor CMV infection status was unknown, potentially confounding age-related changes in expanded clonotypes. Conclusive comparison of naive and antigen-experienced compartments was prevented by the profiling of bulk unsorted PBMCs. Compared with the aged group, the long-lived group had more naive CD4+ T cells, fewer expanded clones and increased TCR diversity, suggesting age selection. Estimates of total diversity based on one million sequenced T cells were considered lower bounds and underestimates. Observed TCR beta diversity correlated strongly with the percentage of naive T cells measured by flow cytometry.

The germline V gene sets CDR1 to SGHDN and CDR2 to FVKESK. The CDR3 contains 11 residues, cysteine and phenylalanine counted. The only DNA kept is the CDR3, 33 bases in frame from the first base. Remarks on this clonotype: Its antigen remains unidentified. No base qualities exist here, and no much larger clone lies one base off it.

Donors were about 36 systemically healthy Caucasian individuals from Russia aged roughly 6 to 95 years. Each donor gave ten milliliters of peripheral blood, drawn into EDTA-treated Vacutainer tubes. Ficoll-Paque density-gradient centrifugation was used to isolate PBMCs, with at least 7 million obtained per sample. Total RNA, at least 6 micrograms per sample, was extracted from PBMCs with Trizol reagent. Naive CD45RAhigh/CD27high T cell percentages were measured by flow cytometry on a PBMC aliquot from every donor. Library generation was performed with 5' RACE. The reads were generated on an Illumina HiSeq 2500. A second PCR of about 7 to 12 cycles was run with a J-beta primer mix and a sample-barcoded 5' primer. A unique molecular identifier was introduced onto each TCR beta cDNA molecule by a template-switch 5' adaptor carrying 12 random nucleotides. At least 2.5 million CDR3-containing paired-end reads were obtained from each sample. First-strand cDNA was synthesized from all RNA with the Mint cDNA synthesis kit, primed by a TRBC-specific oligonucleotide. All cDNA was treated with uracil-DNA glycosylase and then went through a first 18-cycle PCR with the universal primers M1SS and BC2_uni_R. Per the original workflow: For normalization, 1 million high-quality reads were randomly selected from each sample, with every read carrying a distinct molecular identifier. Reads sharing molecular identifiers were discarded rather than binned into consensus sequences. MiTCR, set to a Q25 quality threshold and the strictest error-elimination algorithm, was used for CDR3 identification, clonotype clustering and error correction. Lower-bound total TCR beta diversity was estimated with a nonparametric unseen species model using Euler transformation. TCRdb reworked the public reads: Q25 trimming with fastp, MiXCR clone assembly, productive beta chains retained. Under each unique CDR3 protein, matching rows form one entry showing the most common genes and DNA. The authors' filters were not applied to this entry. The sample has about 730,000 distinct CDR3 sequences on record, 40% to 45% of them singletons. The ten most abundant clones make up 20% to 25% of the sample.

The TCR was taken from a woman in her sixties in good health. The sample taken for sequencing was blood. The chain is made from TRBV14 and TRBJ2-1; 7 of the junction bases match TRBD1. The DNA matches TRBJ2-7 better at its end, which makes the J call doubtful. CDR3 region: CASTRDREQYF. The nucleotides are TGTGCCAGCACCAGGGACAGAGAGCAGTACTTC.